A selection of T cell receptor beta chains follows, all from one sample in a study of regulatory T cells in long-lasting Graves disease. TCRdb analysed the multiplex PCR reads with MiXCR anew, one entry per CDR3 protein. The sample yields approximately 500,000 distinct CDR3 sequences, 20% to 25% seen once. The specimen comprised peripheral blood mononuclear cells (PBMCs), sampled when the disease was refractory, from a patient treated with antithyroid drugs. These receptor sequences come from a female donor with Graves disease. The CDR3 runs from the conserved cysteine through the conserved F or W. Each record gives: clone size, J gene, V gene, D gene, CDR3 protein, CDR3 DNA. A D gene is named only where the DNA matches it firmly. Rows give clone size only sometimes, using once, few, many, or a class for an expanded clone.

clone size: many; J gene: TRBJ1-1; V gene: TRBV19; D gene: NA; CDR3 protein: CASTLVWANGNTEAFF; CDR3 DNA: TGTGCCAGCACCCTCGTCTGGGCAAACGGGAACACTGAAGCTTTCTTT
clone size: NA; J gene: TRBJ1-2; V gene: TRBV7-9; D gene: NA; CDR3 protein: CASSPSVPSGARYGYTF; CDR3 DNA: TGTGCCAGCAGCCCGAGCGTCCCGTCAGGGGCCCGCTATGGCTACACCTTC
clone size: many; J gene: TRBJ1-2; V gene: TRBV12-3/TRBV12-4; D gene: NA; CDR3 protein: CASSFVPGGSYGYTF; CDR3 DNA: TGTGCCAGCAGTTTCGTGCCCGGCGGTTCCTATGGCTACACCTTC
clone size: few; J gene: TRBJ1-2; V gene: TRBV18; D gene: TRBD1; CDR3 protein: CASSDRGRNYGYTF; CDR3 DNA: TGTGCCAGCTCAGATAGGGGGCGAAACTATGGCTACACCTTC
clone size: few; J gene: TRBJ2-2; V gene: TRBV20-1; D gene: TRBD2; CDR3 protein: CSAYRTSGSFDTGELFF; CDR3 DNA: TGCAGTGCGTACCGGACTAGCGGGAGTTTCGACACCGGGGAGCTGTTTTTT
clone size: many; J gene: TRBJ1-5; V gene: TRBV6-1; D gene: TRBD1; CDR3 protein: CASSRTGDSNQPQHF; CDR3 DNA: TGTGCCAGCAGCCGGACAGGGGATAGCAATCAGCCCCAGCATTTT
clone size: once; J gene: TRBJ1-1; V gene: TRBV10-3; D gene: NA; CDR3 protein: CAISDSKGSNTEAFF; CDR3 DNA: TGTGCCATCAGTGACTCAAAGGGGAGCAACACTGAAGCTTTCTTT
clone size: many; J gene: TRBJ2-7; V gene: TRBV6-1; D gene: TRBD1; CDR3 protein: CASRIGQGAYEQYF; CDR3 DNA: TGTGCCAGCAGAATAGGACAGGGTGCCTACGAGCAGTACTTC
clone size: NA; J gene: TRBJ2-7; V gene: TRBV12-3/TRBV12-4; D gene: TRBD1; CDR3 protein: CASRTTGQGSYEQYF; CDR3 DNA: TGTGCCAGCAGGACTACGGGACAGGGCTCCTACGAGCAGTACTTC
clone size: once; J gene: TRBJ2-2; V gene: TRBV30; D gene: NA; CDR3 protein: CAWGSSGELFF; CDR3 DNA: TGTGCCTGGGGGAGTAGCGGGGAGCTGTTTTTT
clone size: few; J gene: TRBJ1-1; V gene: TRBV9; D gene: TRBD1; CDR3 protein: CASSVTGGSAEAFF; CDR3 DNA: TGTGCCAGCAGCGTTACAGGGGGTAGCGCTGAAGCTTTCTTT
clone size: NA; J gene: TRBJ1-4; V gene: TRBV5-8; D gene: NA; CDR3 protein: CASSLQGRASEKLFF; CDR3 DNA: TGTGCCAGCAGCTTGCAAGGAAGGGCTAGTGAAAAACTGTTTTTT
clone size: once; J gene: TRBJ1-5; V gene: TRBV24-1; D gene: NA; CDR3 protein: CATSDPAKPNQPQHF; CDR3 DNA: TGTGCCACCAGTGACCCTGCTAAGCCGAATCAGCCCCAGCATTTT
clone size: many; J gene: TRBJ2-7; V gene: TRBV2; D gene: NA; CDR3 protein: CASSVGSTGYEQYF; CDR3 DNA: TGTGCCAGCAGTGTAGGATCTACTGGCTACGAGCAGTACTTC
clone size: many; J gene: TRBJ2-7; V gene: TRBV12-3/TRBV12-4; D gene: TRBD1; CDR3 protein: CASSLERQGSSSYEQYF; CDR3 DNA: TGTGCCAGCAGTTTAGAGCGACAGGGGAGCAGCTCCTACGAGCAGTACTTC
clone size: many; J gene: TRBJ2-7; V gene: TRBV28; D gene: TRBD1; CDR3 protein: CASTPRWTGSYEQYF; CDR3 DNA: TGTGCCAGCACCCCCCGATGGACAGGGAGCTACGAGCAGTACTTC
clone size: NA; J gene: TRBJ2-1; V gene: TRBV5-5; D gene: TRBD1; CDR3 protein: CASSFADRGSEQFF; CDR3 DNA: TGTGCCAGCAGCTTTGCAGACAGGGGGAGTGAGCAGTTCTTC
clone size: many; J gene: TRBJ1-4; V gene: TRBV30; D gene: NA; CDR3 protein: CAWSGATNEKLFF; CDR3 DNA: TGTGCCTGGAGCGGCGCAACTAATGAAAAACTGTTTTTT
clone size: many; J gene: TRBJ1-1; V gene: TRBV11-1; D gene: NA; CDR3 protein: CASSLATYTEAFF; CDR3 DNA: TGTGCCAGCAGCTTAGCCACTTACACTGAAGCTTTCTTT
clone size: NA; J gene: TRBJ1-1; V gene: TRBV5-1; D gene: TRBD1; CDR3 protein: CASSFPGTGLPEAFF; CDR3 DNA: TGCGCCAGCAGCTTTCCCGGGACAGGGCTCCCTGAAGCTTTCTTT
clone size: NA; J gene: TRBJ1-1; V gene: TRBV10-3; D gene: TRBD1; CDR3 protein: CAIKRGPGMNTEAFF; CDR3 DNA: TGTGCCATCAAAAGGGGGCCCGGCATGAACACTGAAGCTTTCTTT
clone size: many; J gene: TRBJ2-7; V gene: TRBV6-1; D gene: NA; CDR3 protein: CASTLDTYEQYF; CDR3 DNA: TGTGCCAGCACCCTTGATACCTACGAGCAGTACTTC
clone size: many; J gene: TRBJ2-7; V gene: TRBV12-3/TRBV12-4; D gene: NA; CDR3 protein: CASSPSDLGRYF; CDR3 DNA: TGTGCCAGCAGTCCGTCGGACCTCGGGAGGTACTTC
clone size: few; J gene: TRBJ2-7; V gene: TRBV24-1; D gene: NA; CDR3 protein: CATSAGTLLSYEQYF; CDR3 DNA: TGTGCCACCAGTGCGGGGACCCTTCTCTCCTACGAGCAGTACTTC
clone size: once; J gene: TRBJ1-2; V gene: TRBV29-1; D gene: NA; CDR3 protein: CSVSEGGSPYGYTF; CDR3 DNA: TGCAGCGTTTCGGAGGGTGGATCGCCCTATGGCTACACCTTC
clone size: NA; J gene: TRBJ2-1; V gene: TRBV2; D gene: NA; CDR3 protein: CASKGTFYNEQFF; CDR3 DNA: TGTGCCAGCAAGGGGACCTTCTACAATGAGCAGTTCTTC
clone size: many; J gene: TRBJ1-2; V gene: TRBV28; D gene: NA; CDR3 protein: CASLPQPAAHGGYGYTF; CDR3 DNA: TGTGCCAGCCTACCTCAACCGGCGGCTCACGGAGGCTATGGCTACACCTTC
clone size: few; J gene: TRBJ1-1; V gene: TRBV13; D gene: TRBD1; CDR3 protein: CASSFTGGGTEAFF; CDR3 DNA: TGTGCCAGCAGCTTCACAGGGGGGGGCACTGAAGCTTTCTTT
clone size: NA; J gene: TRBJ2-2; V gene: TRBV7-2; D gene: TRBD2; CDR3 protein: CASSFVLAGGARDGELFF; CDR3 DNA: TGTGCCAGCAGCTTTGTACTAGCGGGGGGAGCTCGGGACGGGGAGCTGTTTTTT
clone size: NA; J gene: TRBJ2-4; V gene: TRBV5-1; D gene: NA; CDR3 protein: CASSLEAGTGNIQYF; CDR3 DNA: TGCGCCAGCAGCTTGGAAGCTGGTACTGGAAACATTCAGTACTTC
clone size: many; J gene: TRBJ2-5; V gene: TRBV29-1; D gene: NA; CDR3 protein: CSVAGPWGETQYF; CDR3 DNA: TGCAGCGTTGCCGGGCCTTGGGGAGAGACCCAGTACTTC
clone size: many; J gene: TRBJ1-1; V gene: TRBV6-1; D gene: NA; CDR3 protein: CATDNTEAFF; CDR3 DNA: TGTGCCACCGACAACACTGAAGCTTTCTTT
clone size: NA; J gene: TRBJ1-1; V gene: TRBV28; D gene: NA; CDR3 protein: CASSLASGLNTEAFF; CDR3 DNA: TGTGCCAGCAGCTTAGCCTCCGGCTTGAACACTGAAGCTTTCTTT